Listed here is a single T cell receptor (beta chain). The CDR3 covers 15 residues. V lost 5 bases and J 1 base, leaving 14 bases between the germline ends. These data originate in a study of early T cells in non-severe SARS-CoV-2 infection. About the study: Sequencing of unsorted whole blood was done on bulk RNA, leaving chains unpaired.

Unique molecular identifiers were attached to individual cDNA molecules. TCRdb redid the calling of the 5' RACE reads with MiXCR, one entry per CDR3 protein. The sample has about 94,000 distinct CDR3 sequences; roughly 13% are singletons. The chain links TRBV12-3 or TRBV12-4 to TRBJ1-1; tentatively, D is TRBD1 (6 bases). Sequencing used whole blood. The sequence was obtained from an adult who was a healthcare worker with PCR-confirmed SARS-CoV-2 infection or an uninfected control (not recorded which). CDR3 amino acids: CASSLRQVGNTEAFF. For the CDR3, the DNA is TGTGCCAGCAGTCTCCGACAGGTCGGGAACACTGAAGCTTTCTTT.